The next 21 T cell receptor beta chains were all read from a single sample in a study of patients and donors after allogeneic stem cell transplantation. Using its own MiXCR run on the RT-PCR reads, TCRdb lists one record per CDR3 protein. In the table there are approximately 160,000 distinct CDR3 sequences, about 24% of which are singletons. Sequencing was done on a sample of blood, either unsorted or a sorted T cell fraction (not recorded which). Receptors were obtained from a human donor who was either an allogeneic HSCT recipient or a stem cell or donor lymphocyte infusion donor (not recorded which). It is not recorded whose cells these are; they may come from a transplant donor.

The chain combines TRBV12-3 or TRBV12-4 with TRBJ1-2; 9 bases fit TRBD1. V shed 6 bases, J shed 0 bases, and the junction held 5 bases outside the gene matches. The length of the CDR3 is 15 residues. The CDR3 DNA sequence: TGTGCCAGCAGGGGGGACAGGGCCGCTAACTATGGCTACACCTTC. Its protein is CASRGDRAANYGYTF.

Comments on this clonotype: The junction departs from the called germline gene at one end, perhaps through a read error. The V call is TRBV14, the J call TRBJ2-3; D is uncertain. Germline V lookup: CDR1 SGHDN, CDR2 FVKESK. This CDR3 contains 14 residues. The CDR3 DNA reads TGTGCCAGCAGCGAAGACTTTGGCGGAGATACGCAGTATTTT. Translated, it gives CASSEDFGGDTQYF.

The chain employs TRBV11-2 and TRBJ2-1, with D unclear. The length of the CDR3 is 16 residues. Trimming pared 0 bases from V and 6 bases from J, leaving 15 bases between. Germline V CDR1 and CDR2: SGHAT, FQNNGV. The CDR3 here is CASSLDEALLVNEQFF. In DNA, the CDR3 is TGTGCCAGCAGCTTAGATGAGGCCTTACTGGTCAATGAGCAGTTCTTC.

V gene TRBV20-1 combines with J gene TRBJ1-5, with unresolved D. This CDR3 is built from 17 residues. The germline V gene encodes CDR1 DFQATT and CDR2 SNEGSKA (reference sequence). V was pared by 0 bases and J by 0 bases, with 15 bases between. CDR3 loop: CSARDGYSLYSNQPQHF. CDR3 coding DNA: TGCAGTGCTAGAGATGGTTACAGTCTATATAGCAATCAGCCCCAGCATTTT.

The chain couples TRBV6-5 to TRBJ2-1, with 9 positions matching TRBD1. V shed 5 bases, J shed 8 bases, and the junction held 7 bases outside the gene matches. The germline CDR1 and CDR2 sequences are MNHEY and SVGAGI. This CDR3 has 14 amino acids. The CDR3 DNA follows: TGTGCCAGCAGTAGGGACAGGGTCAGGGATGAGCAGTTCTTC. It codes for CASSRDRVRDEQFF.

A remark on this clonotype: A much larger clone lies one base from this, so it may be a read error. This chain connects TRBV11-3 to TRBJ1-2; D gene ambiguous. In germline, CDR1 is SGHNT, CDR2 YENEEA. There are 16 residues in the CDR3. Trimming pared 8 bases from V and 3 bases from J, leaving 22 bases between. For the CDR3, the DNA is TGTGCCAGCGGCACGGTAATGCCGGGTAGAGACTATGGCTACACCTTC. Protein: CASGTVMPGRDYGYTF.

The chain recombines TRBV5-6 with TRBJ2-5, with 7 bases matching TRBD1. V shed 1 base, J shed 4 bases, and the junction held 4 bases outside the gene matches. Germline V gene lookup returns CDR1 SGHDT and CDR2 YYEEEE. The CDR3 is 14 residues long. The CDR3, as DNA: TGTGCCAGCAGCTTGTTTACAGGGGCAGAGACCCAGTACTTC. As protein: CASSLFTGAETQYF.

The chain links TRBV5-6 to TRBJ1-1; D gene unclear. The V gene's germline CDR1 is SGHDT and CDR2 YYEEEE. Trimming stripped 3 bases from V and 7 bases from J, with 13 bases between. The CDR3 spans 13 residues. CDR3 in amino acids: CASSYTDGYEAFF. In DNA, the CDR3 is TGTGCCAGCAGCTACACCGACGGTTATGAAGCTTTCTTT.

This chain uses TRBV5-1 with TRBJ1-1, with D unclear. Trimming pared 1 base from V and 1 base from J, leaving 20 bases between. Looked up from germline, CDR1 is SGHRS and CDR2 is YFSETQ. CDR3 length: 18 residues. The CDR3 sequence: CASSLYSNRRVRNTEAFF. The CDR3 region has the DNA TGCGCCAGCAGCTTGTACTCAAACAGAAGGGTTCGGAACACTGAAGCTTTCTTT.

This clonotype was seen repeatedly, ten times or more. The chain links TRBV5-5 to TRBJ1-2; D unresolved. CDR1 and CDR2 (germline): SGHKS, YYEKEE (reference sequence). The CDR3 runs 13 residues. Trimming removed 2 bases at V and 5 bases at J, with 10 bases between. The CDR3: CASSLGTRYGYTF. The CDR3 nucleotides are TGTGCCAGCAGCTTAGGTACCCGTTATGGCTACACCTTC. The complete variable domain, with remaining parts taken from reference TRBV5-5 and TRBJ1-2, reads DAGVTQSPTHLIKTRGQQVTLRCSPISGHKSVSWYQQVLGQGPQFIFQYYEKEERGRGNFPDRFSARQFPNYSSELNVNALLLGDSALYLCASSLGTRYGYTFGSGTRLTVV.

V and J are TRBV5-1 and TRBJ2-7; unclear D gene. In germline, CDR1 is SGHRS, CDR2 YFSETQ. This CDR3 has 14 residues. Trimming removed 0 bases at V and 2 bases at J, with 9 bases between. DNA for the CDR3: TGCGCCAGCAGCTTGGGACCGGTCCCCTACGAGCAGTACTTC. Protein sequence: CASSLGPVPYEQYF.

This clonotype was counted only a few times. This chain uses TRBV9 with TRBJ2-3; 14 nucleotides agree with TRBD2. Trimming at V came to 4 bases and at J to 4 bases, leaving 2 bases not matched to a gene. There are 15 residues in the CDR3. CDR1 and CDR2 (germline): SGDLS, YYNGEE. CDR3: CASSRLAGGPDTQYF. CDR3 coding DNA: TGTGCCAGCAGCAGACTAGCGGGGGGGCCAGATACGCAGTATTTT.

This rearrangement joins TRBV5-1 to TRBJ2-7; tentatively, D is TRBD1 (6 bases). The CDR3 runs 14 residues. CDR1 and CDR2 from the germline V gene are SGHRS and YFSETQ. The V gene lost 5 bases and the J gene lost 5 bases, with 17 bases spanning the gap. The CDR3 nucleotides read TGCGCCAGCAGTCGAGGACAGAAGGGGGACGAGCAGTACTTC. This encodes CASSRGQKGDEQYF.

The gene calls are TRBV7-2 and TRBJ1-2; no reliable D call. CDR3 length: 16 amino acids. Germline values: CDR1 SGHTA, CDR2 FQGNSA. V was cut by 2 bases and J by 1 base, with 14 bases left in between. CDR3 nucleotides: TGTGCCAGCAGCTTAATTGGCGTCTGGGGTAACTATGGCTACACCTTC. It is translated as CASSLIGVWGNYGYTF.

Note on this clonotype: The CDR3 does not close with the conserved phenylalanine or tryptophan, likely indicating a read error. This chain links TRBV3-1 with TRBJ1-4; D gene ambiguous. Germline assignment: CDR1 LGHDT and CDR2 YNNKEL (reference sequence). Trimming cost V 1 base and J 8 bases, with 11 bases left between them. The CDR3 contains 14 residues. The CDR3 nucleotides are TGTGCCAGCAGCCAAGGGGTGGCGTGGGAAAAACTGTTTTTG. It codes for CASSQGVAWEKLFL.

The genes are TRBV10-3 and TRBJ2-3; no firm D call. In germline, CDR1 is ENHRY, CDR2 SYGVKD. This CDR3 contains 12 residues. With 3 bases removed from V and 4 bases from J, the gap between germline ends came to 5 bases. The CDR3 spells CAISELSDTQYF. CDR3 nucleotides: TGTGCCATCAGTGAATTATCAGATACGCAGTATTTT.

J is TRBJ2-7 and V is TRBV12-3 or TRBV12-4; D is ambiguous. CDR3 length: 12 residues. Trimming stripped 3 bases from V and 2 bases from J, with 5 bases between. The CDR3 sequence is CASSFWTYEQYF. The CDR3, as DNA: TGTGCCAGCAGTTTTTGGACCTACGAGCAGTACTTC.

This clonotype was seen only a few times. V and J are TRBV5-1 and TRBJ1-4; 8 nucleotides agree with TRBD1. From germline, CDR1 is SGHRS and CDR2 YFSETQ. The CDR3 covers 15 residues. The J segment lost 3 bases and the V segment lost 5 bases, leaving 6 bases of the junction unmatched. This CDR3 is CASRRQGLANEKLFF. The CDR3 coding sequence is TGCGCCAGCAGGCGACAGGGGCTTGCTAATGAAAAACTGTTTTTT.

This clonotype has only a few counts. The V gene is TRBV12-3 or TRBV12-4, the J gene TRBJ2-1; D may be TRBD1 or TRBD2 (5 bases each). V lost 3 bases and J lost 1, with 10 bases in between. This CDR3 has 15 residues. CDR3 DNA sequence: TGTGCCAGCAGTTTCGGGGCATCATCCTACAATGAGCAGTTCTTC. Amino acid sequence: CASSFGASSYNEQFF.

The genes are TRBV11-1 and TRBJ1-4; 10 nucleotides agree with TRBD1. With 5 bases clipped from V and 13 bases from J, the junction kept 4 bases outside the gene matches. There are 12 residues in the CDR3. The germline gives CDR1 SGHAT, CDR2 FQDESV (reference sequence). CDR3 coding DNA: TGTGCCAGCAGCGGACAGGGGGAGGTACTGTTTTTT. Translated: CASSGQGEVLFF.

This clonotype has more than one count but fewer than ten. CDR3 in DNA: TGTGCCAGCAGCGTAGACTTACAGGGGGGCTATGGCTACACCTTC. Translating it yields CASSVDLQGGYGYTF. This chain uses TRBV9 with TRBJ1-2; TRBD1 matches at 8 bases. Per the germline V gene, CDR1 is SGDLS and CDR2 is YYNGEE. Trimming at V came to 0 bases and at J to 4 bases, leaving 5 bases not matched to a gene. The CDR3 is made up of 15 amino acids.